Sequencing of this TCR beta chain was carried out in a study of blood T cell repertoires in COVID-19. Study context: Whether acute or convalescent, the COVID-19 samples came from the United States, Italy and Spain. PBMCs, B-cell-depleted T cells, or T cells provided the cDNA or gDNA that made up the material.

In the original processing: It was from reference gene primer amplification that nucleated cell counts were estimated. The assay was immunoSEQ multiplex PCR, and TCRdb's table has in-frame clones only and misses some. That table supplies the V and J calls and clone size; D and trimming were determined from the DNA. The table lists approximately 300,000 clones, roughly 90% of them singletons. V lost 3 bases and J lost 1, with 9 bases in between. The CDR3 extends over 14 amino acids. Germline V gene data show CDR1 as MNHEY and CDR2 as SMNVEV (reference sequence). The V and J genes are TRBV27 and TRBJ1-1; no reliable D call. Material for sequencing was peripheral blood. The receptor's source is a woman between 45 and 60 years old who had recovered from COVID-19. CDR3 nucleotide sequence: TGTGCCAGCAGTTTTAACGGCGGGAACACTGAAGCTTTCTTT. It yields the protein CASSFNGGNTEAFF.